This T cell receptor beta chain was sequenced during a study of cytomegalovirus exposure and HLA in healthy donors. Healthy bone marrow donors supplied every sample. Germline V gene sequence: CDR1 SGHAT, CDR2 FQNNGV. V was cut by 1 base and J by 3 bases, with 7 bases left in between. This CDR3 is built from 13 residues. PCR involved 60 Vbeta and 13 Jbeta primers. Profiled with immunoSEQ multiplex PCR; TCRdb holds only in-frame clones, not every one. The sample shows approximately 140,000 clones, roughly four fifths of them seen only once. This TCR derives from a female donor in good health and CMV-seronegative. The specimen sequenced was PBMCs. The chain combines TRBV11-2 with TRBJ2-7; D possibly corresponds to TRBD2 (5 bases). This chain's CDR3 is CASSLGRNYEQYF. CDR3 coding DNA: TGTGCCAGCAGCTTAGGGAGGAACTACGAGCAGTACTTC.